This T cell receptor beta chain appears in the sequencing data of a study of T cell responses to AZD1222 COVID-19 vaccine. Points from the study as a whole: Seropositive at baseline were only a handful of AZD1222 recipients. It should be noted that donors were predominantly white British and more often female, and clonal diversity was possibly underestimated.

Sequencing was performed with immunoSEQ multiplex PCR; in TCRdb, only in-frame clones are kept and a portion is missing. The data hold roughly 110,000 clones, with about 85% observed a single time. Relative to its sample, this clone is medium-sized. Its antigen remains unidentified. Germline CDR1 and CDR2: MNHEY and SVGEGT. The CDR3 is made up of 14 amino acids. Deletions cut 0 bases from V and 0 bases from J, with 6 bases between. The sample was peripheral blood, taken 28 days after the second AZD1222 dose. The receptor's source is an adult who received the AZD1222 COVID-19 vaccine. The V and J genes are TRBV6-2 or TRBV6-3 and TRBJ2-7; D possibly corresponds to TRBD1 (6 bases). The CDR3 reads CASSYSDSSYEQYF. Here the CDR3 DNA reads TGTGCCAGCAGTTACTCGGACAGCTCCTACGAGCAGTACTTC.